Described below is a single T cell receptor beta chain sequence and its context. Its cognate antigen is unknown. The germline gene is not matched at one end of the junction; a read error may be the cause. Naive CD8 cells lacked CD45RO, underwent positive selection for CCR7 and left out terminally differentiated effector memory CD45RA+ cells. Generated by immunoSEQ multiplex PCR, the TCRdb table keeps only in-frame clones and is missing some. The sample consists of fewer than 1 million clones, roughly 96% of them appearing once. The sample is drawn from a study of shared clonotypes between healthy human individuals. The CDR3 loop spans 11 amino acids. The germline CDR1 and CDR2 sequences are SGHTS and YDEGEE. General study results and limits: Compared with memory subsets, naive subsets generally had larger estimated richness. Several donors showed sharing of approximately 5% of naive CD4 clonotypes.

This TCR came from a man in his thirties or forties in good health. Sequenced sample: naive CD8+ T cells sorted from blood. V gene TRBV5-8 combines with J gene TRBJ2-1; no clear D gene. CDR3 sequence (DNA): TGTACCAGCAGCTTCTACAATGAGCAGTTCTTC. Translated, it gives CTSSFYNEQFF. The full variable domain, completed using reference TRBV5-8 and TRBJ2-1, is EAGVTQSPTHLIKTRGQQATLRCSPISGHTSVYWYQQALGLGLQFLLWYDEGEERNRGNFPPRFSGRQFPNYSSELNVNALELEDSALYLCTSSFYNEQFFGPGTRLTVL.